A selection of T cell receptor beta chains follows, all from one sample in a study of T-cell memory formation after mild COVID-19. TCRdb fed the 5' RACE reads into MiXCR, producing one record per CDR3 protein. Among some 600,000 distinct CDR3 sequences listed, approximately 15% were seen once. Sequencing was performed on PBMCs or a T cell subset sorted from them (not recorded which). The source of these receptors is an adult woman who had mild COVID-19 (a few samples of this study predate the infection). Cell type and time point are not known. The CDR3 runs from the conserved cysteine through the conserved F or W. The D gene is left open where the match is weak. Size tells how often a clone was seen (once, few, many) or the class of an expanded clone, and some rows leave it out.

J gene,CDR3 length,D gene,clone size,V gene,CDR3 DNA,CDR3 protein
TRBJ2-3,12,-,few,TRBV7-3,TGTGCCAGCAGCCAGATCTCCGGACTGCAGTATTTT,CASSQISGLQYF
TRBJ1-1,15,-,-,TRBV4-2,TGTGCCAGCAGCCCGGTATCGGCCCAAGGCACTGAAGCTTTCTTT,CASSPVSAQGTEAFF
TRBJ2-7,13,-,few,TRBV25-1,TGTGCCAGCACGGACATTTTCTCCTACGAGCAGTACTTC,CASTDIFSYEQYF
TRBJ2-3,12,TRBD2,-,TRBV20-1,TGCAGTGCACAGCGGGACACAGATACGCAGTATTTT,CSAQRDTDTQYF
TRBJ2-1,13,-,many,TRBV29-1,TGCAGCGTTGAGGGGGCCGGTTTAAATGAGCAGTTCTTC,CSVEGAGLNEQFF
TRBJ2-7,13,-,-,TRBV3-1,TGTGCCAGCAGCCAAGCCCTTTTTTCCGAGCAGTACTTC,CASSQALFSEQYF
TRBJ2-6,16,-,few,TRBV27,TGTGCCAGCCAAACGTGGGGTTTGGCTGGGGCCAACGTCCTGACTTTC,CASQTWGLAGANVLTF
TRBJ1-1,13,-,few,TRBV20-1,TGCAGTGCAGGGTCCCCCGCCGGGACTGAAGCTTTCTTT,CSAGSPAGTEAFF
TRBJ2-7,16,-,few,TRBV27,TGTGCCAGCAGTTTATCCCGAACACGAAGCTCCTACGAGCAGTACTTC,CASSLSRTRSSYEQYF
TRBJ2-4,14,-,few,TRBV28,TGTGCCAGCAGTTTTACAGGACCCAAAAACATTCAGTACTTC,CASSFTGPKNIQYF
TRBJ2-2,13,TRBD2,-,TRBV19,TGTGCCAGTAGTAAGGGGACTAATGGGGAGCTGTTTTTT,CASSKGTNGELFF